These T cell receptor beta chains were read from a single sample in a study of beta chain features in type 1 diabetes. Libraries were prepared by immunoSEQ multiplex PCR; TCRdb keeps only in-frame clonotypes and omits some of them. The sample lists around 690,000 clones; under 15% were seen once. Sequenced material: naive CD4+ T cells from blood. Receptors were obtained from a man aged 25 to 45 with type 1 diabetes. The conserved cysteine and the conserved F or W are not part of the CDR3 here.

J gene | V gene | CDR3 length | CDR3 protein
TRBJ2-5 | TRBV2 | 11 | ASMNQGQETQY
TRBJ2-5 | TRBV7-8 | 13 | ASSPGTEPQETQY
NA | TRBV15 | 12 | ATSREGVAYEQY
TRBJ2-3 | TRBV6-1 | 11 | ASRGLAGGTQY
TRBJ2-7 | TRBV28 | 17 | ASSLKLTGFGTGVYEQY
TRBJ2-1 | TRBV5-1 | 13 | ASSLDNQGNNEQF
TRBJ1-2 | TRBV2 | 11 | ASKGDGPYGYT
TRBJ2-7 | TRBV19 | 11 | ASSSQPSYEQY
TRBJ2-6 | TRBV7-9 | 15 | ASSPGREGTGANVLT
TRBJ2-5 | TRBV5-1 | 13 | ASSSGTSHPETQY
TRBJ2-5 | TRBV13 | 12 | ASSYRQAGETQY
TRBJ1-2 | TRBV28 | 13 | ASSVGQLRNYGYT
TRBJ1-4 | TRBV21-1 | 10 | ASSLRFGKLF
TRBJ1-2 | TRBV6-5 | 13 | ASSYSMSDNYGYT
TRBJ1-4 | TRBV27 | 12 | ASSLFGGNEKLF
TRBJ1-3 | TRBV5-4 | 14 | ASSRDGPSSGNTIY
TRBJ1-4 | TRBV10-3 | 11 | AISVAGPEKLF
TRBJ2-1 | TRBV9 | 12 | ASSVVGVDNEQF
TRBJ2-7 | TRBV10-3 | 11 | AISQREEGEQY
TRBJ1-1 | TRBV18 | 13 | ASSRNREIDTEAF
TRBJ1-2 | TRBV9 | 14 | ASSAQTGGKNYGYT
TRBJ2-1 | TRBV6-4 | 11 | ASGVTGSNEQF
TRBJ1-6 | TRBV2 | 9 | ASSERSPLH
TRBJ2-1 | TRBV5-1 | 14 | ASSSGLAGIYNEQF
TRBJ1-5 | TRBV9 | 12 | ASSADRVDQPQH
TRBJ2-3 | TRBV2 | 10 | ASSGDGDTQY
TRBJ2-6 | TRBV30 | 16 | AWNLNPTGFSGANVLT
TRBJ2-1 | TRBV11-1 | 11 | ASSMDRVNEQF
TRBJ2-5 | TRBV25-1 | 13 | ASSTRQGIQETQY
TRBJ2-2 | TRBV2 | 10 | ASSPGAWELF
TRBJ2-7 | TRBV4-3 | 11 | ASSRSRGAEQY